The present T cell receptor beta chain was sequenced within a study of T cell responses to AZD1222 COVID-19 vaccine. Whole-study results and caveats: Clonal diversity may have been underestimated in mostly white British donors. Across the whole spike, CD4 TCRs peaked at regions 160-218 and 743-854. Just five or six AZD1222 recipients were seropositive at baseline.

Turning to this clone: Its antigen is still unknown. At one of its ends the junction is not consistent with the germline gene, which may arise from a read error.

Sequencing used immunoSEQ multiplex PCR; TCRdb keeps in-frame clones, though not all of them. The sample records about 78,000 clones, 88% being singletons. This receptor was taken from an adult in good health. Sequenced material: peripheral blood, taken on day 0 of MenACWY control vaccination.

The CDR3 sequence: CASSPQRGERYF. As DNA, the CDR3 is TGTGCCAGCAGCCCTCAAAGGGGCGAGCGGTACTTC. The chain employs TRBV5-6 and TRBJ2-7; D might be TRBD1 (5 bases). The CDR3 totals 12 residues. In germline, CDR1 is SGHDT, CDR2 YYEEEE.